This is a list of T cell receptor beta chains from one sample in a study of beta chain features in type 1 diabetes. Measured with immunoSEQ multiplex PCR; TCRdb has only the in-frame clones, and not every one. The sample lists hundreds of thousands of clones; roughly 13% were seen once. Specimen: naive CD4+ T cells from blood. These receptors came from a man aged 18 to 30 with type 1 diabetes. The CDR3 runs from the conserved cysteine through the conserved F or W. The order of the fields is D gene, V gene, J gene, clone size, CDR3 protein, CDR3 DNA. A D gene is named only where the DNA matches it firmly. Size is stated for part of the rows, as once, few or many counts, or as a class when the clone is expanded.

D gene: .; V gene: TRBV7-8; J gene: TRBJ2-2; clone size: .; CDR3 protein: CASSLGNRDGYTGELFF; CDR3 DNA: TGTGCCAGCAGCTTAGGAAACCGGGACGGATACACCGGGGAGCTGTTTTTT
D gene: TRBD1; V gene: TRBV29-1; J gene: TRBJ2-1; clone size: few; CDR3 protein: CSVSGTGYNEQFF; CDR3 DNA: TGCAGCGTATCTGGGACAGGCTACAATGAGCAGTTCTTC
D gene: .; V gene: TRBV7-9; J gene: TRBJ2-1; clone size: .; CDR3 protein: CASSLLGLYNEQFF; CDR3 DNA: TGTGCCAGCAGCTTATTGGGACTTTACAATGAGCAGTTCTTC
D gene: .; V gene: TRBV9; J gene: TRBJ1-3; clone size: .; CDR3 protein: CASSVGLPVGNTIYF; CDR3 DNA: TGTGCCAGCAGCGTCGGACTCCCAGTTGGAAACACCATATATTTT
D gene: .; V gene: TRBV20-1; J gene: TRBJ2-3; clone size: few; CDR3 protein: CSAPTIDTQYF; CDR3 DNA: TGCAGTGCTCCAACAATAGATACGCAGTATTTT
D gene: .; V gene: TRBV7-2; J gene: TRBJ1-2; clone size: .; CDR3 protein: CASTRTPRYGYTF; CDR3 DNA: TGTGCCAGCACCCGAACCCCCCGCTATGGCTACACCTTC
D gene: TRBD1; V gene: TRBV6-5; J gene: TRBJ1-5; clone size: .; CDR3 protein: CASRLTGDQPQHF; CDR3 DNA: TGTGCCAGCAGGCTCACAGGGGATCAGCCCCAGCATTTT
D gene: TRBD1; V gene: TRBV30; J gene: TRBJ2-7; clone size: .; CDR3 protein: CAWSGARDRSTSVLYF; CDR3 DNA: TGTGCCTGGAGTGGGGCCCGGGACAGGTCGACATCGGTGTTGTACTTC
D gene: TRBD2; V gene: TRBV19; J gene: TRBJ2-1; clone size: few; CDR3 protein: CASSINLAGGPPYNEQFF; CDR3 DNA: TGTGCCAGTAGTATCAACCTAGCGGGAGGGCCGCCCTACAATGAGCAGTTCTTC
D gene: .; V gene: TRBV15; J gene: TRBJ2-3; clone size: .; CDR3 protein: CATSRQVRSDTDTQYF; CDR3 DNA: TGTGCCACCAGCAGACAGGTCCGGAGTGACACAGATACGCAGTATTTT
D gene: .; V gene: TRBV2; J gene: TRBJ1-2; clone size: .; CDR3 protein: CASSEQLGYTF; CDR3 DNA: TGTGCCAGCAGTGAACAGCTTGGCTACACCTTC
D gene: .; V gene: TRBV30; J gene: TRBJ2-1; clone size: few; CDR3 protein: CAWRKVDEQFF; CDR3 DNA: TGTGCCTGGAGGAAGGTGGATGAGCAGTTCTTC
D gene: TRBD1; V gene: TRBV9; J gene: TRBJ2-2; clone size: .; CDR3 protein: CASSDRPGTGKRTGELFF; CDR3 DNA: TGTGCCAGCAGCGACCGTCCCGGGACAGGGAAGCGCACCGGGGAGCTGTTTTTT
D gene: .; V gene: TRBV5-6; J gene: TRBJ1-2; clone size: .; CDR3 protein: CASSLVFGENRLNYGYTF; CDR3 DNA: TGTGCCAGCAGCTTGGTGTTCGGGGAGAACAGGCTTAACTATGGCTACACCTTC
D gene: .; V gene: TRBV2; J gene: TRBJ2-3; clone size: few; CDR3 protein: CASSEASDTQYF; CDR3 DNA: TGTGCCAGCAGCGAAGCGTCAGATACGCAGTATTTT
D gene: TRBD1; V gene: TRBV7-9; J gene: TRBJ1-4; clone size: .; CDR3 protein: CASSPGTGGNEKLFF; CDR3 DNA: TGTGCCAGCAGCCCGGGGACAGGGGGAAATGAAAAACTGTTTTTT
D gene: .; V gene: TRBV29-1; J gene: TRBJ2-7; clone size: .; CDR3 protein: CSVEYSGTPYEQYF; CDR3 DNA: TGCAGCGTTGAATATTCAGGGACTCCCTACGAGCAGTACTTC
D gene: .; V gene: TRBV2; J gene: TRBJ2-5; clone size: few; CDR3 protein: CASSEFRDPQYF; CDR3 DNA: TGTGCCAGCAGTGAATTTCGAGATCCCCAGTACTTC
D gene: TRBD2; V gene: TRBV2; J gene: TRBJ2-6; clone size: few; CDR3 protein: CASRGPLAGVYSGANVLTF; CDR3 DNA: TGTGCCAGCAGAGGTCCACTAGCGGGGGTATACTCTGGGGCCAACGTCCTGACTTTC
D gene: TRBD1; V gene: TRBV5-8; J gene: TRBJ2-5; clone size: .; CDR3 protein: CASSSDRVQETQYF; CDR3 DNA: TGTGCCAGCAGCTCCGACAGGGTACAAGAGACCCAGTACTTC
D gene: TRBD1; V gene: TRBV5-1; J gene: TRBJ2-7; clone size: .; CDR3 protein: CASSLTGQVHYEQYF; CDR3 DNA: TGCGCCAGCAGCTTGACCGGACAGGTCCACTACGAGCAGTACTTC
D gene: .; V gene: TRBV11-2; J gene: TRBJ1-1; clone size: .; CDR3 protein: CASSLVRVANTEAFF; CDR3 DNA: TGTGCCAGCAGCTTAGTCAGGGTAGCCAACACTGAAGCTTTCTTT
D gene: TRBD1; V gene: TRBV15; J gene: TRBJ2-7; clone size: few; CDR3 protein: CATSVRQGPYEQYF; CDR3 DNA: TGTGCCACCAGCGTACGACAGGGACCCTACGAGCAGTACTTC
D gene: TRBD1; V gene: TRBV30; J gene: TRBJ2-2; clone size: .; CDR3 protein: CAWTGQPNTGELFF; CDR3 DNA: TGTGCCTGGACGGGACAGCCGAACACCGGGGAGCTGTTTTTT
D gene: TRBD1; V gene: TRBV5-5; J gene: TRBJ2-3; clone size: few; CDR3 protein: CASSHRGTDTQYF; CDR3 DNA: TGTGCCAGCAGCCACAGGGGAACAGATACGCAGTATTTT
D gene: .; V gene: TRBV7-3; J gene: TRBJ2-2; clone size: few; CDR3 protein: CASSLSGARGTGELFF; CDR3 DNA: TGTGCCAGCAGCTTATCAGGGGCCAGGGGTACCGGGGAGCTGTTTTTT
D gene: .; V gene: TRBV7-2; J gene: TRBJ2-3; clone size: few; CDR3 protein: CASSLAPSYTDTQYF; CDR3 DNA: TGTGCCAGCAGCTTAGCGCCGTCTTACACAGATACGCAGTATTTT
D gene: TRBD1; V gene: TRBV10-3; J gene: TRBJ2-3; clone size: .; CDR3 protein: CAISDRDRGTDTQYF; CDR3 DNA: TGTGCCATCAGCGACAGGGATAGGGGCACAGATACGCAGTATTTT
D gene: .; V gene: TRBV7-9; J gene: TRBJ1-3; clone size: few; CDR3 protein: CASSLGQGVGNTIYF; CDR3 DNA: TGTGCCAGCAGCTTAGGCCAGGGCGTCGGAAACACCATATATTTT
D gene: .; V gene: TRBV10-3; J gene: TRBJ2-7; clone size: few; CDR3 protein: CAISESQGSTYEQYF; CDR3 DNA: TGTGCCATCAGTGAGTCGCAGGGGTCTACCTACGAGCAGTACTTC
D gene: TRBD2; V gene: TRBV2; J gene: TRBJ2-5; clone size: .; CDR3 protein: CASTGLAGETQYF; CDR3 DNA: TGTGCCAGCACGGGACTAGCGGGAGAGACCCAGTACTTC
D gene: TRBD2; V gene: TRBV9; J gene: TRBJ2-1; clone size: .; CDR3 protein: CASSPRSGTSGGLNEQFF; CDR3 DNA: TGTGCCAGCAGCCCCCGATCAGGGACTAGCGGGGGATTAAATGAGCAGTTCTTC
D gene: .; V gene: TRBV5-6; J gene: TRBJ2-3; clone size: few; CDR3 protein: CASSGPGADTDTQYF; CDR3 DNA: TGTGCCAGCAGCGGTCCGGGAGCCGACACAGATACGCAGTATTTT
D gene: TRBD1; V gene: TRBV30; J gene: TRBJ1-5; clone size: few; CDR3 protein: CAWSAGTDLQPQHF; CDR3 DNA: TGTGCCTGGAGTGCCGGGACAGACCTTCAGCCCCAGCATTTT
D gene: .; V gene: TRBV7-2; J gene: TRBJ2-1; clone size: .; CDR3 protein: CASKDQTQRPEQFF; CDR3 DNA: TGTGCCTCAAAAGATCAGACTCAACGCCCTGAGCAGTTCTTC
D gene: .; V gene: TRBV30; J gene: TRBJ1-3; clone size: .; CDR3 protein: CAWSSGGRSGNTIYF; CDR3 DNA: TGTGCCTGGAGTTCCGGGGGGAGATCAGGAAACACCATATATTTT
D gene: .; V gene: TRBV10-2; J gene: TRBJ2-5; clone size: few; CDR3 protein: CASSGARRETQYF; CDR3 DNA: TGCGCCAGCAGTGGTGCCCGGCGGGAGACCCAGTACTTC
D gene: .; V gene: TRBV28; J gene: TRBJ2-2; clone size: few; CDR3 protein: CAIQGTGELFF; CDR3 DNA: TGTGCCATACAGGGAACCGGGGAGCTGTTTTTT
D gene: .; V gene: TRBV7-3; J gene: TRBJ2-5; clone size: .; CDR3 protein: CASSLTSWETQYF; CDR3 DNA: TGTGCCAGCAGCTTAACGTCCTGGGAGACCCAGTACTTC
D gene: .; V gene: TRBV25-1; J gene: TRBJ1-2; clone size: few; CDR3 protein: CASSEQGGNYGYTF; CDR3 DNA: TGTGCCAGCAGTGAGCAGGGCGGTAACTATGGCTACACCTTC
D gene: .; V gene: TRBV7-3; J gene: TRBJ1-6; clone size: .; CDR3 protein: CASSPQNNSPLHF; CDR3 DNA: TGTGCCAGCAGCCCACAGAATAATTCACCCCTCCACTTT
D gene: TRBD1; V gene: TRBV4-2; J gene: TRBJ2-7; clone size: .; CDR3 protein: CASSPTLGQGTYEQYF; CDR3 DNA: TGTGCCAGCAGCCCCACCTTAGGACAGGGTACCTACGAGCAGTACTTC
D gene: TRBD1; V gene: TRBV30; J gene: TRBJ1-4; clone size: .; CDR3 protein: CAWSKTGREKLFF; CDR3 DNA: TGTGCCTGGAGTAAGACAGGGCGGGAAAAACTGTTTTTT
D gene: .; V gene: TRBV18; J gene: TRBJ2-2; clone size: .; CDR3 protein: CASSVQEPLNTGELFF; CDR3 DNA: TGTGCCAGCTCCGTGCAGGAACCACTTAACACCGGGGAGCTGTTTTTT
D gene: TRBD2; V gene: TRBV11-2; J gene: TRBJ2-5; clone size: .; CDR3 protein: CASSLVAGDAQYF; CDR3 DNA: TGTGCCAGCAGCCTGGTAGCGGGGGATGCCCAGTACTTC
D gene: .; V gene: TRBV5-6; J gene: TRBJ2-5; clone size: few; CDR3 protein: CASSPGPDRRVGTQYF; CDR3 DNA: TGTGCCAGCAGCCCTGGACCTGACAGACGGGTTGGGACCCAGTACTTC
D gene: .; V gene: TRBV6-1; J gene: TRBJ2-7; clone size: .; CDR3 protein: CASSEDGTYEQYF; CDR3 DNA: TGTGCCAGCAGTGAAGACGGCACCTACGAGCAGTACTTC
D gene: TRBD1; V gene: TRBV5-4; J gene: TRBJ2-5; clone size: once; CDR3 protein: CASSSGGSDQETQYF; CDR3 DNA: TGTGCCAGCAGCTCAGGGGGATCGGACCAAGAGACCCAGTACTTC
D gene: .; V gene: TRBV5-4; J gene: TRBJ2-4; clone size: .; CDR3 protein: CASSLGGAGVAKNIQYF; CDR3 DNA: TGTGCCAGCAGCTTGGGGGGGGCTGGAGTAGCCAAAAACATTCAGTACTTC
D gene: .; V gene: TRBV10-3; J gene: TRBJ2-5; clone size: .; CDR3 protein: CAISEERETQYF; CDR3 DNA: TGTGCCATCAGTGAGGAGCGGGAGACCCAGTACTTC
D gene: .; V gene: TRBV6-5; J gene: TRBJ1-1; clone size: few; CDR3 protein: CASRPGGRNTEAFF; CDR3 DNA: TGTGCCAGCAGGCCGGGAGGGAGGAACACTGAAGCTTTCTTT
D gene: .; V gene: TRBV5-4; J gene: TRBJ1-3; clone size: .; CDR3 protein: CASSSPTGTGNTIYF; CDR3 DNA: TGTGCCAGCAGCTCTCCCACAGGGACTGGAAACACCATATATTTT
D gene: TRBD1; V gene: TRBV19; J gene: TRBJ2-2; clone size: .; CDR3 protein: CASSIGTGSLDTGELFF; CDR3 DNA: TGTGCCAGTAGTATCGGGACAGGGTCTTTGGACACCGGGGAGCTGTTTTTT
D gene: TRBD1; V gene: TRBV30; J gene: TRBJ1-3; clone size: few; CDR3 protein: CAWHPRQGRSGNTIYF; CDR3 DNA: TGTGCCTGGCACCCACGACAGGGGCGCTCTGGAAACACCATATATTTT
D gene: .; V gene: TRBV4-1; J gene: TRBJ2-6; clone size: .; CDR3 protein: CASSQGGGQAAGANVLTF; CDR3 DNA: TGCGCCAGCAGCCAAGGAGGGGGGCAGGCTGCTGGGGCCAACGTCCTGACTTTC
D gene: .; V gene: TRBV30; J gene: TRBJ1-6; clone size: few; CDR3 protein: CACHTGNDNSPLHF; CDR3 DNA: TGTGCCTGCCACACAGGGAATGATAATTCACCCCTCCACTTT
D gene: .; V gene: TRBV30; J gene: TRBJ1-2; clone size: .; CDR3 protein: CAWSVGGEGTF; CDR3 DNA: TGTGCCTGGAGTGTAGGGGGGGAAGGCACCTTC